This section outlines one T cell receptor beta chain sequence together with its context. The sample originates from a study of blood T cell repertoires in COVID-19. Overall study: Spain, Italy and the United States supplied samples that represented acute and convalescent COVID-19. PBMCs, B-cell-depleted T cells, or T cells were the source of the cDNA or gDNA that made up the material.

In the authors' workflow: Nucleated cell number was recorded as an estimate derived from reference gene primer amplification. The table came from immunoSEQ multiplex PCR; TCRdb's copy has only in-frame clones and leaves some out. V and J calls and clone size are given by that table; D and trimming were obtained from the DNA. The repertoire consists of tens of thousands of clones, with around 85% occurring once and the leading ten covering around 39%. This sequence was found in an elderly man with acute or convalescent COVID-19. Sample: peripheral blood.

This chain's CDR3 is CASSLELSARDEQFF. CDR3 in DNA: TGTGCCAGCAGCTTAGAGCTTAGTGCGCGCGATGAGCAGTTCTTC. V gene TRBV7-2 combines with J gene TRBJ2-1; D remains ambiguous. The V and J ends lost 1 base and 8 bases respectively, with 15 bases between them. CDR3 length: 15 residues. Germline CDR1 and CDR2: SGHTA and FQGNSA.